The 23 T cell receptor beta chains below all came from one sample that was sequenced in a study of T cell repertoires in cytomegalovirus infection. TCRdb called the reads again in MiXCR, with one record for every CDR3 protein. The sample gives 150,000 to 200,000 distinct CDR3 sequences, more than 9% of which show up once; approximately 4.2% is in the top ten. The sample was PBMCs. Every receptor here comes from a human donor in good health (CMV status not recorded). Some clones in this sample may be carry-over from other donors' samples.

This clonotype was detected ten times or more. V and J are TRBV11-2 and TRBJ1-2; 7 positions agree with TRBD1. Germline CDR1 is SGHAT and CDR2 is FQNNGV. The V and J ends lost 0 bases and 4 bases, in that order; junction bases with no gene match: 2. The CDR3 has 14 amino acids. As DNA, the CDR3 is TGTGCCAGCAGCTTAGACAGGGGGGCCTATGGCTACACCTTC. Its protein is CASSLDRGAYGYTF.

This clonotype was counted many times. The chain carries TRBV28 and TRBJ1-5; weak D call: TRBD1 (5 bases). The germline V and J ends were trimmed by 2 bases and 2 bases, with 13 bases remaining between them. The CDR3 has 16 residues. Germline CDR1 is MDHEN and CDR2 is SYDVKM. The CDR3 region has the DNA TGTGCCAGCAGTTTAAGGCAGGGCAGGGGCAATCAGCCCCAGCATTTT. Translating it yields CASSLRQGRGNQPQHF. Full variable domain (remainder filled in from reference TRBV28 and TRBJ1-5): DVKVTQSSRYLVKRTGEKVFLECVQDMDHENMFWYRQDPGLGLRLIYFSYDVKMKEKGDIPEGYSVSREKKERFSLILESASTNQTSMYLCASSLRQGRGNQPQHFGDGTRLSIL.

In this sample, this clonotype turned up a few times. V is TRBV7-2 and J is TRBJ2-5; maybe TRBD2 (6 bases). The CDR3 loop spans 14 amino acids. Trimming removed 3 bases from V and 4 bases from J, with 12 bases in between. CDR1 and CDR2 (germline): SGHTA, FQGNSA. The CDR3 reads CASSFSGGSETQYF. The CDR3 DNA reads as TGTGCCAGCAGCTTTAGTGGGGGGTCAGAGACCCAGTACTTC.

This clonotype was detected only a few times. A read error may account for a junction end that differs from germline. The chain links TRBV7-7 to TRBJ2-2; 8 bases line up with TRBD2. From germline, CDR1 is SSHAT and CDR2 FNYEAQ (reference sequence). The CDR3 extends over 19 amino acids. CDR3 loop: CASSLRMVQAGAGTGELFF. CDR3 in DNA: TGTGCTAGCAGCTTAAGAATGGTCCAAGCGGGAGCGGGCACCGGGGAGCTGTTTTTT. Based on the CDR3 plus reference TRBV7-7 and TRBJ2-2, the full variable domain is GAGVSQSPRYKVTKRGQDVTLRCDPISSHATLYWYQQALGQGPEFLTYFNYEAQPDKSGLPSDRFSAERPEGSISTLTIQRTEQRDSAMYRCASSLRMVQAGAGTGELFFGEGSRLTVL.

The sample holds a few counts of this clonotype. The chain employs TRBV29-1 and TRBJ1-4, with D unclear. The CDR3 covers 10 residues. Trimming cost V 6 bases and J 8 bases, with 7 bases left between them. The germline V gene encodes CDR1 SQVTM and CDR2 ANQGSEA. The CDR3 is CSVYQEKLFF. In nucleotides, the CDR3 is TGCAGCGTCTATCAAGAAAAACTGTTTTTT.

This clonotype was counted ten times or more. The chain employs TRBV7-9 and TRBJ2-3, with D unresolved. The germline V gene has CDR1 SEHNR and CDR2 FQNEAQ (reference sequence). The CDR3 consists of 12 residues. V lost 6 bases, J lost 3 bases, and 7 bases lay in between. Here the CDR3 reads CASSPWTDTQYF. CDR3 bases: TGTGCCAGCAGTCCGTGGACAGATACGCAGTATTTT.

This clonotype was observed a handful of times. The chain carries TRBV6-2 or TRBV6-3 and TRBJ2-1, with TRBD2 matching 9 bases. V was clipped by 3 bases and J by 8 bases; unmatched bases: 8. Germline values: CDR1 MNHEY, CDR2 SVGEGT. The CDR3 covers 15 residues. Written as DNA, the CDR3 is TGTGCCAGCAGTTATGCAATAGCGGGAGAGGATGAGCAGTTCTTC. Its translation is CASSYAIAGEDEQFF.

The CDR3 bases are TGTGCCAGCAGTTGGCGGGGGGTTGTCGCTGAAGCTTTCTTT. It translates to CASSWRGVVAEAFF. J is TRBJ1-1 and V is TRBV28; weak D call: TRBD1 (5 bases). This CDR3 contains 14 residues. The V gene lost 4 bases and the J gene lost 6 bases, with 15 bases spanning the gap. Germline CDR1 is MDHEN and CDR2 is SYDVKM.

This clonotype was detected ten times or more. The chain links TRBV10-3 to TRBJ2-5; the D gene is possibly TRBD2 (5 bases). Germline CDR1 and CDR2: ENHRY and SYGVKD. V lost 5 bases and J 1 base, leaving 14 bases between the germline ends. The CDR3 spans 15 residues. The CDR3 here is CAISRASGAQETQYF. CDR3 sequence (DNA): TGTGCCATCAGTAGGGCGAGCGGAGCCCAAGAGACCCAGTACTTC.

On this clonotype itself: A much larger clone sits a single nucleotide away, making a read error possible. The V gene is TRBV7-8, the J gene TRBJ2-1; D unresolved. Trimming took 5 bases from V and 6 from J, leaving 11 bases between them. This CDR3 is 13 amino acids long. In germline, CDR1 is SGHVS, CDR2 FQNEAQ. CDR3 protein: CASSALYGNEQFF. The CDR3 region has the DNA TGTGCCAGCAGCGCCCTGTACGGCAATGAGCAGTTCTTC.

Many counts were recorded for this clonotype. CDR3 protein: CASSSGSPANTGELFF. The CDR3 nucleotides read TGTGCCAGCAGCTCCGGATCGCCAGCGAACACCGGGGAGCTGTTTTTT. The chain is built from TRBV7-3 and TRBJ2-2; D is unclear. V dropped 4 bases and J dropped 0 bases, with 12 bases sitting between them. This CDR3 is 16 amino acids long. The germline V gene encodes CDR1 SGHTA and CDR2 FQGTGA.

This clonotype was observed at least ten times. In DNA, the CDR3 is TGTGCCAGCAGCTCGGGGCGGAACACTGAAGCTTTCTTT. This translates into CASSSGRNTEAFF. V is TRBV6-2 or TRBV6-3 and J is TRBJ1-1; D is possibly TRBD1 (5 bases). CDR3 size: 13 residues. The V and J ends lost 6 bases and 1 base respectively, with 9 bases between them. Per the germline V gene, CDR1 is MNHEY and CDR2 is SVGEGT.

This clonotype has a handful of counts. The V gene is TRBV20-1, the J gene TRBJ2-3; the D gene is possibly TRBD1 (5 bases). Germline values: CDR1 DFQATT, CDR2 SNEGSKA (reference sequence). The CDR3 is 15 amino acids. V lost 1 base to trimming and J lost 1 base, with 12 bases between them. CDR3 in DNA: TGCAGTGCTAGAGGGGGCGCATCACGCACAGATACGCAGTATTTT. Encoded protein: CSARGGASRTDTQYF.

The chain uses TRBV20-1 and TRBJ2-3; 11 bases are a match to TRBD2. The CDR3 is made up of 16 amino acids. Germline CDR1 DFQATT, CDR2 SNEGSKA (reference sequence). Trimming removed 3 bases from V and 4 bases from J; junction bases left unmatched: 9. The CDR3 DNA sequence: TGCAGTGCTAGCACCCCTAGCGGGAGGCGCTCAGATACGCAGTATTTT. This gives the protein CSASTPSGRRSDTQYF.

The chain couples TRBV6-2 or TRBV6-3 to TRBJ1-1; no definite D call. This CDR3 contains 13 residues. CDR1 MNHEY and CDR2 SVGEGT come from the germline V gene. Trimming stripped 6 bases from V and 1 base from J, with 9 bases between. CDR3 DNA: TGTGCCAGCAGACGCGGGGAGAACACTGAAGCTTTCTTT. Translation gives CASRRGENTEAFF.

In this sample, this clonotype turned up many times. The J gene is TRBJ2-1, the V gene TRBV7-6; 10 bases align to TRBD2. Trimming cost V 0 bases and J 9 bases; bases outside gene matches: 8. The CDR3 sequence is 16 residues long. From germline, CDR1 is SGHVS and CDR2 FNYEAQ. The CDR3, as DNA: TGTGCCAGCAGCTTAGCATCTAGCGGGAGTTGGGGTGAGCAGTTCTTC. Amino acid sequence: CASSLASSGSWGEQFF.

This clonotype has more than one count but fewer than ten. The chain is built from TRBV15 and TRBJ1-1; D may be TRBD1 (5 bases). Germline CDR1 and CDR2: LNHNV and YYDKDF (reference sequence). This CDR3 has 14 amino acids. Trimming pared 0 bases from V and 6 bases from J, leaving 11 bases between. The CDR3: CATSREGRVAEAFF. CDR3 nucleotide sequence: TGTGCCACCAGCAGAGAAGGCAGGGTGGCTGAAGCTTTCTTT.

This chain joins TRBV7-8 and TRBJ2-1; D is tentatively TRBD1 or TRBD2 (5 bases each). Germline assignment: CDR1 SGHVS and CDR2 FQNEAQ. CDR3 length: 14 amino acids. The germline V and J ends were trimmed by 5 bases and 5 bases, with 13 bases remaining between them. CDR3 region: CASSLLGPNNEQFF. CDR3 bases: TGTGCCAGCAGCCTCTTGGGACCCAACAATGAGCAGTTCTTC.

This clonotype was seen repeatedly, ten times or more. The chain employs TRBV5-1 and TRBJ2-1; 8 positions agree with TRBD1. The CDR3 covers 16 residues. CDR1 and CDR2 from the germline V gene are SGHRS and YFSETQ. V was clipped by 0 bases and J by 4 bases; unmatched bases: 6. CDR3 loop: CASSLAGDRRYNEQFF. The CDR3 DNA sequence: TGCGCCAGCAGCTTGGCCGGGGACAGGCGGTACAATGAGCAGTTCTTC. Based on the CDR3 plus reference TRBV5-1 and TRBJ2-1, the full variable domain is KAGVTQTPRYLIKTRGQQVTLSCSPISGHRSVSWYQQTPGQGLQFLFEYFSETQRNKGNFPGRFSGRQFSNSRSEMNVSTLELGDSALYLCASSLAGDRRYNEQFFGPGTRLTVL.

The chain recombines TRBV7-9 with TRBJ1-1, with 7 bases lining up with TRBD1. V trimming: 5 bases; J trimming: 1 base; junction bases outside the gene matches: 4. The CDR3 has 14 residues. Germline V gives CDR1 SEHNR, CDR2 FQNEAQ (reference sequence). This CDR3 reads CASSRGQKNTEAFF. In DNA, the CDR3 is TGTGCCAGCAGCCGGGGACAGAAGAACACTGAAGCTTTCTTT.

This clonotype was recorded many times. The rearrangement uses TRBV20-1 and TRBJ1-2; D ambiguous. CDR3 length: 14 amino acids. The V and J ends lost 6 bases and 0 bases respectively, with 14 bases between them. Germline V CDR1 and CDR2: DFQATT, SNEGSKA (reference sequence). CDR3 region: CSAPGRRANYGYTF. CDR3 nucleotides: TGCAGTGCCCCGGGTCGGAGAGCTAACTATGGCTACACCTTC.

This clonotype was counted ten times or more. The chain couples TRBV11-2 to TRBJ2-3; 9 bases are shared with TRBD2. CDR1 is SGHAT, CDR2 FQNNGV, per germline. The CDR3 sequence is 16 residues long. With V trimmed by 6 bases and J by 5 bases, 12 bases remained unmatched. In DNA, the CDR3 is TGTGCCAGCAGTTTTAGCGGGGGCCGCCAGAGAGATACGCAGTATTTT. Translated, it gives CASSFSGGRQRDTQYF.

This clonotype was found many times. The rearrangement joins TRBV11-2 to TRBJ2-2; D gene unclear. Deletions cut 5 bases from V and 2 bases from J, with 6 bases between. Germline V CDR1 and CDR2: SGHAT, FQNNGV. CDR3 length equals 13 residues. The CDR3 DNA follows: TGTGCCAGCAGCCAATCAAACACCGGGGAGCTGTTTTTT. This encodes CASSQSNTGELFF.